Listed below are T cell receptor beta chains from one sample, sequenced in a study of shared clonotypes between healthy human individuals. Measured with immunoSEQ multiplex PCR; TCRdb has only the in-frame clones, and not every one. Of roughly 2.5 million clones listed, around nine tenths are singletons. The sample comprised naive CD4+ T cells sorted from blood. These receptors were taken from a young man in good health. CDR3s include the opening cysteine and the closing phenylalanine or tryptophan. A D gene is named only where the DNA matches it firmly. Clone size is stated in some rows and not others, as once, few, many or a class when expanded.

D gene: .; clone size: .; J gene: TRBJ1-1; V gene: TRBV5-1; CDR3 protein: CASSLGSEINTEAFF; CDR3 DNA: TGCGCCAGCAGCTTGGGTTCGGAGATAAACACTGAAGCTTTCTTT
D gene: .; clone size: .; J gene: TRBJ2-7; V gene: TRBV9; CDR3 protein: CASRSPSWAEVSYEQYF; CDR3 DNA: TGTGCCAGCAGGTCTCCATCCTGGGCGGAGGTCTCCTACGAGCAGTACTTC
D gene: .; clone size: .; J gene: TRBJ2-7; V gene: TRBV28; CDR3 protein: CASSWRYYEQYF; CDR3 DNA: TGTGCCAGCAGCTGGAGGTATTACGAGCAGTACTTC
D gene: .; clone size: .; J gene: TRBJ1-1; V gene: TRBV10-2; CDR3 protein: CASTMTDNTEAFF; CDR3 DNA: TGCGCCAGCACTATGACAGATAACACTGAAGCTTTCTTT
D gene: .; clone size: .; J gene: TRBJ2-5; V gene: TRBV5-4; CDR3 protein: CASSFLAYQETQYF; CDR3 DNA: TGTGCCAGCAGCTTCTTGGCGTACCAAGAGACCCAGTACTTC
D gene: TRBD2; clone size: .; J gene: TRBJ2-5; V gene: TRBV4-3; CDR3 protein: CASSQAWAGGQETQYF; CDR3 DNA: TGCGCCAGCAGCCAAGCTTGGGCGGGAGGGCAGGAGACCCAGTACTTC
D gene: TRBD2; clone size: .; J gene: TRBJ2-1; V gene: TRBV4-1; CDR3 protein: CASSPTGTTLNEQFF; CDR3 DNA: TGCGCCAGCAGCCCGACCGGGACTACCCTCAATGAGCAGTTCTTC
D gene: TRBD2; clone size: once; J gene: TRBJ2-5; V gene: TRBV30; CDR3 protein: CAWSTGGPGETQYF; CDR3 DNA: TGTGCCTGGAGTACGGGAGGACCTGGGGAGACCCAGTACTTC
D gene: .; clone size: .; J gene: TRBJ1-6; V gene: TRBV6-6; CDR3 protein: CASSYSSAPLHF; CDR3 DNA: TGTGCCAGCAGTTACTCCTCAGCACCCCTCCACTTT
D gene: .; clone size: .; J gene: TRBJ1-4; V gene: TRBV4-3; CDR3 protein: CASSTGINEKLFF; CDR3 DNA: TGCGCCAGCAGCACAGGGATAAATGAAAAACTGTTTTTT
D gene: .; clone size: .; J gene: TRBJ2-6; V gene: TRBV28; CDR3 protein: CASQGYSGANVLTF; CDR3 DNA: TGTGCCAGCCAGGGGTACTCTGGGGCCAACGTCCTGACTTTC
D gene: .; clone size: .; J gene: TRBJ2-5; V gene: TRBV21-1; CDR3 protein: CASSKRGRKTETQYF; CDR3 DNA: TGTGCCAGCAGCAAACGGGGCAGGAAAACAGAGACCCAGTACTTC
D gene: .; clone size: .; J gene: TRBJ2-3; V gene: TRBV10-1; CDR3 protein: CASRADYTDTQYF; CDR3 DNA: TGCGCCAGCAGGGCGGACTACACAGATACGCAGTATTTT
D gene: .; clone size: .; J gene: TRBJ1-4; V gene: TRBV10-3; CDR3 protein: CAISPGRTNEKLFF; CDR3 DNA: TGTGCCATCAGCCCAGGGCGAACTAATGAAAAACTGTTTTTT
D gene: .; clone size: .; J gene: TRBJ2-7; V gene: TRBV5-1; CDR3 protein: CASSRDHLHEQYF; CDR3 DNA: TGCGCCAGCAGCCGGGACCACTTGCACGAGCAGTACTTC
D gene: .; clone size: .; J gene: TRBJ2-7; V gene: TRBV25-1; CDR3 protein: CASSEYKGQKYEQYF; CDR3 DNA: TGTGCCAGCAGTGAATACAAAGGCCAAAAATACGAGCAGTACTTC
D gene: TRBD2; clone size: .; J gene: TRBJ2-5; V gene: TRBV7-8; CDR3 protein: CASSFGASGGPAQETQYF; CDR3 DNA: TGTGCCAGCAGCTTTGGGGCTAGCGGGGGGCCAGCGCAAGAGACCCAGTACTTC
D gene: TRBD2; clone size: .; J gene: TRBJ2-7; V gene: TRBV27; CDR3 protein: CASSLTRGGPYEQYF; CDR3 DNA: TGTGCCAGCAGTTTAACAAGGGGAGGGCCGTACGAGCAGTACTTC
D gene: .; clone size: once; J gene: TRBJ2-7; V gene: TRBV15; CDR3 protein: CATSREQGSYEQYF; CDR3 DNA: TGTGCCACCAGCCGGGAACAGGGCTCCTACGAGCAGTACTTC
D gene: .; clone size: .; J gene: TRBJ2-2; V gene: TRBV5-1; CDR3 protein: CASSLGTYGTGELFF; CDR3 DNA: TGCGCCAGCAGCTTGGGTACCTATGGCACCGGGGAGCTGTTTTTT
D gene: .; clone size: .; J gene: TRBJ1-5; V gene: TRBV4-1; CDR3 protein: CASSQTGEALHAQHF; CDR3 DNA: TGCGCCAGCAGCCAAACCGGGGAAGCCCTCCACGCCCAGCATTTT
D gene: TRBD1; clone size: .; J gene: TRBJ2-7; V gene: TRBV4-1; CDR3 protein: CASSQVGTGRSEQYF; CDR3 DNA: TGCGCCAGCAGCCAAGTTGGGACAGGGCGTTCCGAGCAGTACTTC
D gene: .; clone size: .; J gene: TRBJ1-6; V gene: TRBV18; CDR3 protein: CASSPRNSPLHF; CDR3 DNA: TGTGCCAGCTCACCACGTAATTCACCCCTCCACTTT
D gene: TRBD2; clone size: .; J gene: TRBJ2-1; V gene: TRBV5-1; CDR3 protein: CASSSPRQRGGLFEQFF; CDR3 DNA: TGCGCCAGCAGCTCCCCCAGACAGCGGGGGGGCCTATTTGAGCAGTTCTTC
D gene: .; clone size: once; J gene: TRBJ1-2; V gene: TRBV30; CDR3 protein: CACGGDYGYTF; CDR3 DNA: TGTGCCTGTGGGGGGGACTATGGCTACACCTTC
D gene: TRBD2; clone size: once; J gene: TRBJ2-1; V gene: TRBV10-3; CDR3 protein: CAISLTSGAGNEQFF; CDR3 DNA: TGTGCCATCAGCTTGACTAGCGGAGCTGGGAATGAGCAGTTCTTC
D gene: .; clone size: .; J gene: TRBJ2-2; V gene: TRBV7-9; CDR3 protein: CASSFSGAGELFF; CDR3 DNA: TGTGCCAGCAGCTTCTCAGGGGCCGGGGAGCTGTTTTTT
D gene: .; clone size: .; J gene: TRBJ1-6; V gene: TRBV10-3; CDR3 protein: CAISESPPRGDSPLHF; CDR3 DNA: TGTGCCATCAGTGAGTCCCCGCCCAGGGGAGATTCACCCCTCCACTTT
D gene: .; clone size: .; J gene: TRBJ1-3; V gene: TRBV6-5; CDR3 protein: CASSSPQLSGNTIYF; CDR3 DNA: TGTGCCAGCAGTTCCCCACAGCTCTCTGGAAACACCATATATTTT
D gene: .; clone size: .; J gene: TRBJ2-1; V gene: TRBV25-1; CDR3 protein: CASSELQGPSYNEQFF; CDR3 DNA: TGTGCCAGCAGTGAACTGCAGGGGCCCTCCTACAATGAGCAGTTCTTC
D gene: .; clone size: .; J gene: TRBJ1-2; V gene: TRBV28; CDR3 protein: CASQPRGRGSFYGYTF; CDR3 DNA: TGTGCCAGCCAACCTAGGGGTAGGGGTTCATTCTATGGCTACACCTTC
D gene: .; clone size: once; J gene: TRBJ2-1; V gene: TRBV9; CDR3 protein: CASSVGADPGRDEQFF; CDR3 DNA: TGTGCCAGCAGCGTAGGGGCGGATCCTGGCCGGGATGAGCAGTTCTTC
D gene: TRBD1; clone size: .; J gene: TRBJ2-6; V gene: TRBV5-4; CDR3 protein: CASSPVDRGSGANVLTF; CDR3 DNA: TGTGCCAGCAGCCCCGTGGACAGGGGAAGTGGGGCCAACGTCCTGACTTTC
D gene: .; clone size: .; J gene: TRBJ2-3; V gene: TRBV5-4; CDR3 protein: CASSPGRWGSGADTQYF; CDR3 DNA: TGTGCCAGCAGCCCTGGTAGGTGGGGGAGTGGAGCAGATACGCAGTATTTT
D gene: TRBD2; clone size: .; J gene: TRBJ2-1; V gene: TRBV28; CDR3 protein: CASSLAYGGARNEQFF; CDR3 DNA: TGTGCCAGCAGTTTAGCCTACGGGGGGGCCAGAAATGAGCAGTTCTTC
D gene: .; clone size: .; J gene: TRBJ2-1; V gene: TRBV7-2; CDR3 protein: CASSRDRRDEQFF; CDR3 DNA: TGTGCCAGCAGCCGGGACCGGCGGGATGAGCAGTTCTTC
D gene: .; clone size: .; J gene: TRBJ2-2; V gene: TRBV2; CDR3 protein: CASEWTGELFF; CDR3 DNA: TGTGCCAGCGAGTGGACCGGGGAGCTGTTTTTT
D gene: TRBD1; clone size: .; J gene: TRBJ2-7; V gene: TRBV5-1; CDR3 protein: CASSGGTGSLSYEQYF; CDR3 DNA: TGCGCCAGCAGCGGCGGGACAGGTTCGCTTTCATACGAGCAGTACTTC
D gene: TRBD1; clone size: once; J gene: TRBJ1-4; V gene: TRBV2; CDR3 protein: CASSQQGEIVKLFF; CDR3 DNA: TGTGCCAGCAGCCAACAGGGGGAAATAGTAAAACTGTTTTTT
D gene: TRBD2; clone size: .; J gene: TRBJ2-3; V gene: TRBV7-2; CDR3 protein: CASSSPESGGPHTQYF; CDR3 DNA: TGTGCCAGCAGCTCCCCGGAGAGCGGGGGACCTCATACGCAGTATTTT
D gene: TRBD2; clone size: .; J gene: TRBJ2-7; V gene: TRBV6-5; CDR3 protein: CASSYSTAREGYEQYF; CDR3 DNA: TGTGCCAGCAGTTACTCGACGGCGCGGGAGGGCTACGAGCAGTACTTC
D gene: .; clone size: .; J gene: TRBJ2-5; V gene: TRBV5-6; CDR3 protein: CASSPAGLQETQYF; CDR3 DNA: TGTGCCAGCAGCCCCGCGGGGCTGCAAGAGACCCAGTACTTC
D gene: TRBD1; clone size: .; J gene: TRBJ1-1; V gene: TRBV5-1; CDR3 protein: CASRSGTALNTEAFF; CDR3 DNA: TGCGCCAGCAGATCTGGGACAGCCCTAAACACTGAAGCTTTCTTT
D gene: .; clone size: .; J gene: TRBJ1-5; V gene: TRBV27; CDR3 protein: CASSLSRRQPQHF; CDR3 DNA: TGTGCCAGCAGCCTCAGCAGGAGACAGCCCCAGCATTTT
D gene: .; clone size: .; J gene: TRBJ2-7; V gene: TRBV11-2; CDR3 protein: CASSEFYEQYF; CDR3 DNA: TGTGCCAGCAGCGAATTTTACGAGCAGTACTTC